These T cell receptor beta chains were read from a single sample in a study of control samples from healthy donors and cancer patients. This table comes from immunoSEQ multiplex PCR, and its TCRdb copy is limited to in-frame clones, with some not included. The table lists tens of thousands of clones, 91% of them singletons, with approximately 15% in the top ten. Material: blood. These receptors all come from a man aged 50-60 years in good health. Each CDR3 is given with its conserved first and last residue. The D gene is left open where the match is weak. The size field is filled for only some rows; it gives once, few, many or a size class.

D gene: .
clone size: .
J gene: TRBJ2-5
V gene: TRBV29-1
CDR3 protein: CSVQRGQETQYF
CDR3 DNA: TGCAGCGTACAGAGGGGGCAAGAGACCCAGTACTTC

D gene: .
clone size: .
J gene: TRBJ1-1
V gene: TRBV29-1
CDR3 protein: CSVEDLRGAEAFF
CDR3 DNA: TGCAGCGTTGAAGATCTGCGGGGCGCTGAAGCTTTCTTT

D gene: .
clone size: .
J gene: TRBJ1-4
V gene: TRBV7-9
CDR3 protein: CASSLVLDNEKLFF
CDR3 DNA: TGTGCCAGCAGCTTAGTTCTGGATAATGAAAAACTGTTTTTT

D gene: .
clone size: .
J gene: TRBJ1-2
V gene: TRBV27
CDR3 protein: CASSLVGNGDLYGYTF
CDR3 DNA: TGTGCCAGCAGTCTAGTGGGGAACGGGGATCTATATGGCTACACCTTC

D gene: TRBD1
clone size: .
J gene: TRBJ1-2
V gene: TRBV27
CDR3 protein: CASSSRTGGIYNYGYTF
CDR3 DNA: TGTGCCAGCAGTTCCCGGACAGGGGGTATTTATAACTATGGCTACACCTTC

D gene: .
clone size: .
J gene: TRBJ2-7
V gene: TRBV2
CDR3 protein: CASSVGNSYEQYF
CDR3 DNA: TGTGCCAGCAGTGTGGGAAACTCCTACGAGCAGTACTTC

D gene: .
clone size: .
J gene: TRBJ2-3
V gene: TRBV3-1/TRBV3-2
CDR3 protein: CASSQSHSYTQYF
CDR3 DNA: TGTGCCAGCAGCCAATCCCACTCGTATACGCAGTATTTT

D gene: .
clone size: .
J gene: TRBJ2-3
V gene: TRBV30
CDR3 protein: CAWTGAADTQYF
CDR3 DNA: TGTGCCTGGACGGGCGCGGCAGATACGCAGTATTTT

D gene: TRBD2
clone size: .
J gene: TRBJ2-1
V gene: TRBV19
CDR3 protein: CASARDLADYNEQFF
CDR3 DNA: TGTGCCAGTGCCCGTGACCTAGCGGATTACAATGAGCAGTTCTTC

D gene: .
clone size: .
J gene: TRBJ2-7
V gene: TRBV4-1
CDR3 protein: CASSQDLQFGGPTYEQYF
CDR3 DNA: TGCGCCAGCAGCCAAGATCTTCAGTTCGGGGGGCCTACCTACGAGCAGTACTTC

D gene: .
clone size: .
J gene: TRBJ2-3
V gene: TRBV7-9
CDR3 protein: CASSLVALTDTQYF
CDR3 DNA: TGTGCCAGCAGCTTAGTAGCGTTGACAGATACGCAGTATTTT

D gene: .
clone size: .
J gene: TRBJ2-5
V gene: TRBV12-5
CDR3 protein: CASGSQETQYF
CDR3 DNA: TGTGCTAGTGGTTCACAAGAGACCCAGTACTTC

D gene: TRBD1
clone size: .
J gene: TRBJ1-1
V gene: TRBV5-8
CDR3 protein: CASSRDRANTEAFF
CDR3 DNA: TGTGCCAGCAGCCGGGACAGGGCTAACACTGAAGCTTTCTTT

D gene: .
clone size: .
J gene: TRBJ1-6
V gene: TRBV12-3/TRBV12-4
CDR3 protein: CASSTTGYSPLHF
CDR3 DNA: TGTGCCAGCAGTACCACAGGGTATTCACCCCTCCACTTT

D gene: TRBD1
clone size: .
J gene: TRBJ2-3
V gene: TRBV7-2
CDR3 protein: CASSLQGAADTQYF
CDR3 DNA: TGTGCCAGCAGCTTACAGGGGGCGGCTGATACGCAGTATTTT

D gene: .
clone size: once
J gene: TRBJ2-2
V gene: TRBV21-1
CDR3 protein: CASSKDDGELFF
CDR3 DNA: TGTGCCAGCAGCAAAGATGACGGGGAGCTGTTTTTT

D gene: TRBD1
clone size: .
J gene: TRBJ1-5
V gene: TRBV7-8
CDR3 protein: CASSLAGGQNLNQPQHF
CDR3 DNA: TGTGCCAGCAGCTTAGCGGGGGGACAGAACTTAAATCAGCCCCAGCATTTT

D gene: TRBD1
clone size: .
J gene: TRBJ1-2
V gene: TRBV5-6
CDR3 protein: CASRTGSYGYTF
CDR3 DNA: TGTGCCAGCAGGACAGGGTCTTATGGCTACACCTTC

D gene: .
clone size: .
J gene: TRBJ1-1
V gene: TRBV21-1
CDR3 protein: CASSILGDTFLGGDTEAFF
CDR3 DNA: TGTGCCAGCAGCATTTTAGGGGACACGTTCCTGGGGGGGGACACTGAAGCTTTCTTT

D gene: TRBD1
clone size: .
J gene: TRBJ1-1
V gene: TRBV6-5
CDR3 protein: CASTKDRGDAEAFF
CDR3 DNA: TGTGCCAGCACCAAGGACAGGGGAGATGCTGAAGCTTTCTTT